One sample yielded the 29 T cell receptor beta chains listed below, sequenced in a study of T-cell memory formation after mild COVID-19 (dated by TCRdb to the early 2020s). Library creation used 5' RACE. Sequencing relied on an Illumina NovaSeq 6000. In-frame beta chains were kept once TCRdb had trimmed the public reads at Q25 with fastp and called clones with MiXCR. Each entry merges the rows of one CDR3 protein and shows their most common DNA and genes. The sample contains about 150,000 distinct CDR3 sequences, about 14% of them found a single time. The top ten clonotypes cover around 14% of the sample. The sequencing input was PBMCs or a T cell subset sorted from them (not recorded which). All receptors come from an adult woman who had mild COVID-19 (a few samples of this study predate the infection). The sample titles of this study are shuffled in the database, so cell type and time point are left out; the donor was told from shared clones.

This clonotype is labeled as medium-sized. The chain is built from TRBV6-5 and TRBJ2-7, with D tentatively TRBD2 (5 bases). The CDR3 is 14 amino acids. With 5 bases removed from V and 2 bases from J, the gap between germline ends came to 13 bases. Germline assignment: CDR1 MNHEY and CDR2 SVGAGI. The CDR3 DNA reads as TGTGCCAGCAGTCCCCTAGGAGGCCCCTACGAGCAGTACTTC. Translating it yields CASSPLGGPYEQYF.

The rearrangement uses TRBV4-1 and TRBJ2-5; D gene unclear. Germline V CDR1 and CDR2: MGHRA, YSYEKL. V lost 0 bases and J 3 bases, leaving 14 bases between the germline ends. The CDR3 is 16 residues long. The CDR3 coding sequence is TGCGCCAGCAGCCAAGAGCCTTGGGATTCCAAAGAGACCCAGTACTTC. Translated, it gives CASSQEPWDSKETQYF.

CDR3 in DNA: TGTGCCAGCAGCGTAGACCCGGCTAGCGGGAATAATGAGCAGTTCTTC. It codes for CASSVDPASGNNEQFF. The chain employs TRBV9 and TRBJ2-1; 9 nucleotides match TRBD2. Trimming took 0 bases from V and 7 from J; bases not matched to a gene: 8. CDR3 length equals 16 residues. CDR1 and CDR2 from the germline V gene are SGDLS and YYNGEE.

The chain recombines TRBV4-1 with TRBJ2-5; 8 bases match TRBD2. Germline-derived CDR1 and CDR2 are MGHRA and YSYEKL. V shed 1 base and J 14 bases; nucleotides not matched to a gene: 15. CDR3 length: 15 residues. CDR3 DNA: TGCGCCAGCAGCCAAGTGACAGCGGGGGAGACACCGAACTACTTC. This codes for CASSQVTAGETPNYF.

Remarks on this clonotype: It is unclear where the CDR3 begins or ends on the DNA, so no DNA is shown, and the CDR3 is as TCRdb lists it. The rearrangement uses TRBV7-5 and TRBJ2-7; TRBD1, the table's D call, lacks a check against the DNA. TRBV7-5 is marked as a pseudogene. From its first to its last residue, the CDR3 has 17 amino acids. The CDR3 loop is CISVSETIFGTGIMQYF.

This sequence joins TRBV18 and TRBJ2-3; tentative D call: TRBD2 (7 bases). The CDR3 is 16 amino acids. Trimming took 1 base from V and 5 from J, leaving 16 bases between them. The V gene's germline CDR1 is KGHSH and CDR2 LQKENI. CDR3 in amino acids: CASSPRGGLTEDTQYF. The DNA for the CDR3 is TGTGCCAGCTCACCACGGGGGGGCTTAACCGAAGATACGCAGTATTTT.

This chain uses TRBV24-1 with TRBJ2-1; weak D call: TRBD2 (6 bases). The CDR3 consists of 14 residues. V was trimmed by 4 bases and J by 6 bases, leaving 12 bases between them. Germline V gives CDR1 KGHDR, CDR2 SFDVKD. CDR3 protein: CATSDAGGINEQFF. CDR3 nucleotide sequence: TGTGCCACCAGTGACGCCGGGGGTATCAATGAGCAGTTCTTC.

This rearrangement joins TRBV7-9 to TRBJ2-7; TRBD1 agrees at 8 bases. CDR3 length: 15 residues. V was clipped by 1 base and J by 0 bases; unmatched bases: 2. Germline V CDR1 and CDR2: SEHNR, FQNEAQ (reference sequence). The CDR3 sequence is CASSLGDRYSYEQYF. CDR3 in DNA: TGTGCCAGCAGCTTAGGGGACAGGTACTCCTACGAGCAGTACTTC.

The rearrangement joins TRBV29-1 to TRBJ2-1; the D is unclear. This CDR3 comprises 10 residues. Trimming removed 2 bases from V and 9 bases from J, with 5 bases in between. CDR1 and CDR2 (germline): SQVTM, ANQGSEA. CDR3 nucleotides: TGCAGCGTTGAATGGGGTGAGCAGTTCTTC. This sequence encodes CSVEWGEQFF.

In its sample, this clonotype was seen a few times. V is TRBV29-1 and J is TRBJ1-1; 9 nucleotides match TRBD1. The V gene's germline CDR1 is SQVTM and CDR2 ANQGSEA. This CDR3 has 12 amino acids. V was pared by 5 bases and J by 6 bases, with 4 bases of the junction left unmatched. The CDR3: CSVFGQGPEAFF. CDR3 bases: TGCAGCGTTTTTGGACAGGGGCCTGAAGCTTTCTTT.

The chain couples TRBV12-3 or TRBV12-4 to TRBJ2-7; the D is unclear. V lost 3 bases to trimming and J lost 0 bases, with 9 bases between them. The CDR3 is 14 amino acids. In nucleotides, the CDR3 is TGTGCCAGCAGTTTTTTTGGTTTCTCCTACGAGCAGTACTTC. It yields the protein CASSFFGFSYEQYF.

The CDR3 loop reads CSSVPFGLVFYNEQFF. DNA of the CDR3: TGCAGCTCTGTGCCCTTCGGACTAGTTTTCTACAATGAGCAGTTCTTC. The chain employs TRBV20-1 and TRBJ2-1, with 7 bases that match TRBD2. Germline V gene data show CDR1 as DFQATT and CDR2 as SNEGSKA (reference sequence). The CDR3 sequence is 16 residues long.

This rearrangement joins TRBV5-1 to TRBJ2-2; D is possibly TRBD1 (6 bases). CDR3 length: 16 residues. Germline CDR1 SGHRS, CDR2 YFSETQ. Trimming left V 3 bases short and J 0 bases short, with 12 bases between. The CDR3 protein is CASSSGQFANTGELFF. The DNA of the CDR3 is TGCGCCAGCAGCTCCGGACAGTTCGCGAACACCGGGGAGCTGTTTTTT.

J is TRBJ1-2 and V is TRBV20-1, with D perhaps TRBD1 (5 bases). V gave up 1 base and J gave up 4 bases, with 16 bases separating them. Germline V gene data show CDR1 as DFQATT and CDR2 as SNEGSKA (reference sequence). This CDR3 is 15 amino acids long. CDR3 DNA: TGCAGTGCTAGAGGCGGAAACCCAGGGAGCTATGGCTACACCTTC. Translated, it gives CSARGGNPGSYGYTF.

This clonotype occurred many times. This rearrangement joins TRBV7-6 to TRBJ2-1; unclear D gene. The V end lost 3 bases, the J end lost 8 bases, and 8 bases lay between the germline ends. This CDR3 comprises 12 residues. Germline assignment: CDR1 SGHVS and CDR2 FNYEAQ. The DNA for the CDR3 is TGTGCCAGCAGCTTTTTGAATCATGAGCAGTTCTTC. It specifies CASSFLNHEQFF.

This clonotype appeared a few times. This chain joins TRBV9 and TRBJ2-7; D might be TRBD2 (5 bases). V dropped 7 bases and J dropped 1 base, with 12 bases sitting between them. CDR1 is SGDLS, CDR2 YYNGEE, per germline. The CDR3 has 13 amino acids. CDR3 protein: CASGAGLSYEQYF. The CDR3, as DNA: TGTGCCAGCGGCGCGGGTTTATCCTACGAGCAGTACTTC.

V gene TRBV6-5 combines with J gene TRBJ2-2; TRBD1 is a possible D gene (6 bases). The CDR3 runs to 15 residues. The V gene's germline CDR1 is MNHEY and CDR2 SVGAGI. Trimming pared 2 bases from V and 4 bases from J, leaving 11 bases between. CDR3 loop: CASSYQQGFTGELFF. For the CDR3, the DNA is TGTGCCAGCAGTTACCAGCAGGGGTTCACCGGGGAGCTGTTTTTT.

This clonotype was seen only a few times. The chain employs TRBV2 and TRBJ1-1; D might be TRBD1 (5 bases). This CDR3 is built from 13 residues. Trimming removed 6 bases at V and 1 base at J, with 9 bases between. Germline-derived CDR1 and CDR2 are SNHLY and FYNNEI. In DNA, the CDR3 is TGTGCCAGCAGCAGGGACCCGAACACTGAAGCTTTCTTT. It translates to CASSRDPNTEAFF.

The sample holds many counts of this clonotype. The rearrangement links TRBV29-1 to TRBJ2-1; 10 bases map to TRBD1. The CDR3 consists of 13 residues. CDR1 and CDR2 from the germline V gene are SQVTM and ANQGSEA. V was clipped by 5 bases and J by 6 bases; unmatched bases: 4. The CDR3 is CSVSRDRGNEQFF. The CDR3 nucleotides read TGCAGCGTTTCGCGGGACAGGGGCAATGAGCAGTTCTTC.

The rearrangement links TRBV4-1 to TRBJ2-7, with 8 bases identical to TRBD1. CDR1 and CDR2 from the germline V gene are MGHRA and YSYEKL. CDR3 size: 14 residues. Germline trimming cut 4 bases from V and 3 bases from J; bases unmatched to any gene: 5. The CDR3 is CASSLPDRDYEQYF. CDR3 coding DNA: TGCGCCAGCAGCCTGCCGGACAGGGACTACGAGCAGTACTTC.

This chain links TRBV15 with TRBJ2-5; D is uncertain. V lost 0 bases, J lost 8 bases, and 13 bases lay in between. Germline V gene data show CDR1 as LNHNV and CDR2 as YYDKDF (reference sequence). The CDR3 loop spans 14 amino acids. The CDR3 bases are TGTGCCACCAGCAGAGATCGGCAGTTAGGAACCCAGTACTTC. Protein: CATSRDRQLGTQYF.

The CDR3 nucleotides read TGCAGTGCCGGGGGGGCCCTGCCGGGCGAGACCCAGTACTTC. Translating it yields CSAGGALPGETQYF. This chain links TRBV20-1 with TRBJ2-5; the match to TRBD2 covers 8 bases. Germline V CDR1 and CDR2: DFQATT, SNEGSKA (reference sequence). J was trimmed by 5 bases and V by 6 bases; bases with no gene match: 11. This CDR3 region has 14 residues.

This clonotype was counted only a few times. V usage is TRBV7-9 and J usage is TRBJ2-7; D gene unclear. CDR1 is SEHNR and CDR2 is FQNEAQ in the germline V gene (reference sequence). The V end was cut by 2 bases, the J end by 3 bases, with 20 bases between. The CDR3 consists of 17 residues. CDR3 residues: CASSLNPVGKSHYEQYF. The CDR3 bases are TGTGCCAGCAGCTTAAACCCGGTCGGCAAGAGTCACTACGAGCAGTACTTC. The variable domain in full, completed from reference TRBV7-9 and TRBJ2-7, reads DTGVSQNPRHKITKRGQNVTFRCDPISEHNRLYWYRQTLGQGPEFLTYFQNEAQLEKSRLLSDRFSAERPKGSFSTLEIQRTEQGDSAMYLCASSLNPVGKSHYEQYFGPGTRLTVT.

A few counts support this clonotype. CDR3 sequence (DNA): TGCAGTGCTAGAGAAGGGCTACTGAGCTCCTACAATGAGCAGTTCTTC. This encodes CSAREGLLSSYNEQFF. J is TRBJ2-1 and V is TRBV20-1, with D hard to call. CDR3 length equals 16 residues. Germline V CDR1 and CDR2: DFQATT, SNEGSKA (reference sequence). V was pared by 0 bases and J by 0 bases, with 12 bases between.

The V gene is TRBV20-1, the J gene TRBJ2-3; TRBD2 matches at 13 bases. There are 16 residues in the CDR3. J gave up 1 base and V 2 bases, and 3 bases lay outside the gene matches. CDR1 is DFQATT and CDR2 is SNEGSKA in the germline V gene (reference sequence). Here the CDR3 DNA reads TGCAGTGCTAGATCCGGACTAGCGGGAGGCACAGATACGCAGTATTTT. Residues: CSARSGLAGGTDTQYF.

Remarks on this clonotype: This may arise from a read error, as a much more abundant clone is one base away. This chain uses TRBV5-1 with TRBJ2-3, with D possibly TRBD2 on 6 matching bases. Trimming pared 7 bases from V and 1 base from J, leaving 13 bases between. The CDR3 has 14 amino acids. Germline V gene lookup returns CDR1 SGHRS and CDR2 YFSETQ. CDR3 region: CASRLEGGTDTQYF. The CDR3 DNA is TGCGCCAGCCGACTAGAGGGAGGCACAGATACGCAGTATTTT.

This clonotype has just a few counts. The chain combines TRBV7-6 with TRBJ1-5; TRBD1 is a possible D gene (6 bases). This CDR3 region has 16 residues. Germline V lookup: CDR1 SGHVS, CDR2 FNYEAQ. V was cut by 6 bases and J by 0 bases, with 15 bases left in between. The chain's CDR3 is CASSHDPGDSNQPQHF. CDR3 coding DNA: TGTGCCAGCAGTCACGATCCAGGGGATAGCAATCAGCCCCAGCATTTT. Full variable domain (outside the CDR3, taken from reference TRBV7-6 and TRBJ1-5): GAGVSQSPRYKVTKRGQDVALRCDPISGHVSLYWYRQALGQGPEFLTYFNYEAQQDKSGLPNDRFSAERPEGSISTLTIQRTEQRDSAMYRCASSHDPGDSNQPQHFGDGTRLSIL.

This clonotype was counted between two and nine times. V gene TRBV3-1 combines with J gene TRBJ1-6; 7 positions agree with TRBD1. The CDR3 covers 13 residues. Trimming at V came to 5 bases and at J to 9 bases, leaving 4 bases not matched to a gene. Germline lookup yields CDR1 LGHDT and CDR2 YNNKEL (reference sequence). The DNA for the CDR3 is TGTGCCAGCAGCTCGGACAGGACTTCACCCCTCCACTTT. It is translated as CASSSDRTSPLHF.

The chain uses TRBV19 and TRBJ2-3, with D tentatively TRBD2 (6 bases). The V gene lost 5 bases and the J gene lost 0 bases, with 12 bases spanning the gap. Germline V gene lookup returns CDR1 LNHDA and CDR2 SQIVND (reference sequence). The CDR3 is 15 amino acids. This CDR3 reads CASSAGGTSTDTQYF. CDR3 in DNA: TGTGCCAGTAGTGCCGGGGGAACTAGCACAGATACGCAGTATTTT.